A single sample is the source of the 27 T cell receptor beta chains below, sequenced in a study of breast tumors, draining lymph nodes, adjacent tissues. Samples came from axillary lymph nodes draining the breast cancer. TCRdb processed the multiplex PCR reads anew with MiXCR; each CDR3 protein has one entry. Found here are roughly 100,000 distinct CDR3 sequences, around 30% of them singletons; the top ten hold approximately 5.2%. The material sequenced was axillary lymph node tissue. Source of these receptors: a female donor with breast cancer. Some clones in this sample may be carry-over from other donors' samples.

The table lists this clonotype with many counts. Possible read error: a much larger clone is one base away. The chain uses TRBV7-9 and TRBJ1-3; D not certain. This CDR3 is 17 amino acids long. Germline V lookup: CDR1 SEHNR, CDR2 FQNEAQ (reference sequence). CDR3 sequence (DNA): TGTGCCAGCAGCTCTTCCCTGGGTGTGGAAGATGGAAACCCCATATATTTT. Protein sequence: CASSSSLGVEDGNPIYF.

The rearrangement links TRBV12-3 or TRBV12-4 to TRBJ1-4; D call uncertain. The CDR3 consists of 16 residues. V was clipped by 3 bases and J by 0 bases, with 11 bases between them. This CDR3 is CASSLWATSTNEKLFF. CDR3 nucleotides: TGTGCCAGCAGTTTGTGGGCCACATCAACTAATGAAAAACTGTTTTTT.

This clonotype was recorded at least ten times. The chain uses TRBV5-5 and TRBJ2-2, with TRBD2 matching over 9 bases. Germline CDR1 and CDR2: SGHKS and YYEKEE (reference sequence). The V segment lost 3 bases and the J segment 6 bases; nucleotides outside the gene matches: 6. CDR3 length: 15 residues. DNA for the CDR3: TGTGCCAGCAGCTACCTAGCGGGATTCGCCGGGGAGCTGTTTTTT. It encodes CASSYLAGFAGELFF.

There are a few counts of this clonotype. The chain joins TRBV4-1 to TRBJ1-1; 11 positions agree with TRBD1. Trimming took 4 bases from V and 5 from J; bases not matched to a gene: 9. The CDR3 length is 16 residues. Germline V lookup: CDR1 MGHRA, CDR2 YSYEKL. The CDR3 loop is CASSPAGDRGLTEAFF. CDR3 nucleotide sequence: TGCGCCAGCAGCCCCGCCGGGGACAGGGGGTTAACTGAAGCTTTCTTT.

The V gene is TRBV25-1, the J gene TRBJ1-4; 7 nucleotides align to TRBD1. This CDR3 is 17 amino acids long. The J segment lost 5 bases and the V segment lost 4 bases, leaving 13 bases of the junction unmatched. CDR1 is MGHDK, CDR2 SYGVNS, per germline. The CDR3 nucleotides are TGTGCCAGCAGTGCTTCAGTTCCGGGACAGAGAAATGAAAAACTGTTTTTT. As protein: CASSASVPGQRNEKLFF.

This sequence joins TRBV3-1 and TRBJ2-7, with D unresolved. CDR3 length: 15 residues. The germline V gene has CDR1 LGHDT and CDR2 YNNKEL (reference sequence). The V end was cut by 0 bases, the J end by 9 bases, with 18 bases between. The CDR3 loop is CASSQEGRSSCGQYF. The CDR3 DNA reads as TGTGCCAGCAGCCAAGAGGGCCGATCCTCCTGCGGGCAGTACTTC.

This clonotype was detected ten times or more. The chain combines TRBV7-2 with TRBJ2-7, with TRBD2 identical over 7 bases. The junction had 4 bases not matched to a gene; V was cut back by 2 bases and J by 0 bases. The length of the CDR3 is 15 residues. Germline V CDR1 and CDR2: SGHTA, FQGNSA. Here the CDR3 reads CASSLRRGISYEQYF. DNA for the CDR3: TGTGCCAGCAGCTTAAGGCGGGGGATCTCCTACGAGCAGTACTTC. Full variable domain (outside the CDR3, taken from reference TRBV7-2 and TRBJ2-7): GAGVSQSPSNKVTEKGKDVELRCDPISGHTALYWYRQSLGQGLEFLIYFQGNSAPDKSGLPSDRFSAERTGGSVSTLTIQRTQQEDSAVYLCASSLRRGISYEQYFGPGTRLTVT.

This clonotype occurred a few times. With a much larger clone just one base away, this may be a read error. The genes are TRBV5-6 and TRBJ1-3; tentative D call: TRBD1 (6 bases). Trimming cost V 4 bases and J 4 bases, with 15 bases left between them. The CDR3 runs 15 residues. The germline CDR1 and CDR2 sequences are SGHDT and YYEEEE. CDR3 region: CASSPRQALGNTIYF. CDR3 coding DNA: TGTGCCAGCAGCCCTCGACAGGCACTAGGAAACACCATATATTTT. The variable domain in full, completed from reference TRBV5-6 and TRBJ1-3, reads DAGVTQSPTHLIKTRGQQVTLRCSPKSGHDTVSWYQQALGQGPQFIFQYYEEEERQRGNFPDRFSGHQFPNYSSELNVNALLLGDSALYLCASSPRQALGNTIYFGEGSWLTVV.

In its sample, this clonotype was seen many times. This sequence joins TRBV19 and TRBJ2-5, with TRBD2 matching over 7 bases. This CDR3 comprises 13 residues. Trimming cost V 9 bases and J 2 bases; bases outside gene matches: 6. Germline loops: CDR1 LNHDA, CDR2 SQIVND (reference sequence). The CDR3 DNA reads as TGTGCCAGCCGACTAGCAGATCAAGAGACCCAGTACTTC. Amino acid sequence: CASRLADQETQYF.

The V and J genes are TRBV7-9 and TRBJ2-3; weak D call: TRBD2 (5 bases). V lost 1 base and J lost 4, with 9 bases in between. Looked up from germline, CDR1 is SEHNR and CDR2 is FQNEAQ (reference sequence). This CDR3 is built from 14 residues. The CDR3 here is CASSLGGIADTQYF. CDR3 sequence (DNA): TGTGCCAGCAGCTTAGGAGGGATTGCAGATACGCAGTATTTT.

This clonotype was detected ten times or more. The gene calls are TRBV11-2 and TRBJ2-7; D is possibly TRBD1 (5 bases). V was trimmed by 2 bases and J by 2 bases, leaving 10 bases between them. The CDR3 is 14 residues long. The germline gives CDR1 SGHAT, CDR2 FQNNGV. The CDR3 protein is CASSLTQGPYEQYF. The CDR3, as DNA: TGTGCCAGCAGCTTAACCCAGGGCCCCTACGAGCAGTACTTC.

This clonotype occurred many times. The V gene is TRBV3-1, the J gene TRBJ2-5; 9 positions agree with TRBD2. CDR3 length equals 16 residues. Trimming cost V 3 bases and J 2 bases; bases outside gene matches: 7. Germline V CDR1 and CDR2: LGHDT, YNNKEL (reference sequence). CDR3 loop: CASSHGLARMQETQYF. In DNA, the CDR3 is TGTGCCAGCAGCCACGGACTAGCGAGAATGCAAGAGACCCAGTACTTC.

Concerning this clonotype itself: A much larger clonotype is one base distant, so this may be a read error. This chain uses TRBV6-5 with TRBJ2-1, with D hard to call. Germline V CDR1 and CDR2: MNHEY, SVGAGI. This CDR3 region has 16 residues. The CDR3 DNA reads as TGTGCCAGCAGTCACTCAAGGGTAGTCACCTACAATGAGCAGTTCTTC. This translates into CASSHSRVVTYNEQFF.

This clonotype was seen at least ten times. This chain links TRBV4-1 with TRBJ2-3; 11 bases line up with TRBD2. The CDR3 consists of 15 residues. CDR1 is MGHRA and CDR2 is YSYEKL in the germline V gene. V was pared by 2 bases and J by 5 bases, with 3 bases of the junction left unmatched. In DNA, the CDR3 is TGCGCCAGCAGCCAACCACTAGCGGGGGTAGATACGCAGTATTTT. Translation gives CASSQPLAGVDTQYF.

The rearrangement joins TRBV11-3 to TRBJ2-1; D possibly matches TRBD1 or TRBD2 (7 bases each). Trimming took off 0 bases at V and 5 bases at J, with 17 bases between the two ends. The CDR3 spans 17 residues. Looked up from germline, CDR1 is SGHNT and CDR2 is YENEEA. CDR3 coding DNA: TGTGCCAGCAGCTTAGAAACCGCAGGGGGGGCCAACAATGAGCAGTTCTTC. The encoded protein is CASSLETAGGANNEQFF. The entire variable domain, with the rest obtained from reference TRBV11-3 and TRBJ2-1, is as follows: EAGVVQSPRYKIIEKKQPVAFWCNPISGHNTLYWYLQNLGQGPELLIRYENEEAVDDSQLPKDRFSAERLKGVDSTLKIQPAELGDSAVYLCASSLETAGGANNEQFFGPGTRLTVL.

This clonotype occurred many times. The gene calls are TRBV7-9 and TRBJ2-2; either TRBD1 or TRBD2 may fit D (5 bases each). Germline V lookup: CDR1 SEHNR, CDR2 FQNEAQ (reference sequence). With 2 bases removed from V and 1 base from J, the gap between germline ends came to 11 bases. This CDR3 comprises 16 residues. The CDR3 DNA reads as TGTGCCAGCAGCTTACCCGGGACCGTGAACACCGGGGAGCTGTTTTTT. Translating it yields CASSLPGTVNTGELFF.

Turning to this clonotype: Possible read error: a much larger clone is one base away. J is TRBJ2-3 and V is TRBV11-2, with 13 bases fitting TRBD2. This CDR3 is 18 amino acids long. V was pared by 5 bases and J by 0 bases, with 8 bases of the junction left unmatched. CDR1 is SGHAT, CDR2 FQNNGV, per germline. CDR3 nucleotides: TGTGCCAGCAGCGGACTAGCGGGAGCTGGGGATAGCACAGATACGCAGTATTTT. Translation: CASSGLAGAGDSTDTQYF.

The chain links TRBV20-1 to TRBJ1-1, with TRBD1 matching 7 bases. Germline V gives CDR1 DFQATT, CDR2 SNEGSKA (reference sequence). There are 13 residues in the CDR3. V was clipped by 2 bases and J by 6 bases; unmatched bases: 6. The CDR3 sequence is CSARPGGNSEAFF. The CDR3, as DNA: TGCAGTGCTAGACCAGGGGGAAACTCTGAAGCTTTCTTT.

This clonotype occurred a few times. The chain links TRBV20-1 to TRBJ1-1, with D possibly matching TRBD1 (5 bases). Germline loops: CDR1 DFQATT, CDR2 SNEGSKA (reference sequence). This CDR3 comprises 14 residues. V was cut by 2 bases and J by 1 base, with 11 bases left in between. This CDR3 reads CSARSAGQNTEAFF. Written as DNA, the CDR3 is TGCAGTGCTAGATCTGCAGGGCAGAACACTGAAGCTTTCTTT.

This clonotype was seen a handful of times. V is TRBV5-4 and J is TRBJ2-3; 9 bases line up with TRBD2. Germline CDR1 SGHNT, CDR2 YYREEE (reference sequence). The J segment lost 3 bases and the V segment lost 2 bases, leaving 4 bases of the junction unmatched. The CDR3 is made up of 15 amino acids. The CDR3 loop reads CASSLKRGVTDTQYF. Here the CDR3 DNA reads TGTGCCAGCAGCTTAAAGCGGGGGGTAACAGATACGCAGTATTTT. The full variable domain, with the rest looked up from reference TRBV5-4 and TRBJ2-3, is ETGVTQSPTHLIKTRGQQVTLRCSSQSGHNTVSWYQQALGQGPQFIFQYYREEENGRGNFPPRFSGLQFPNYSSELNVNALELDDSALYLCASSLKRGVTDTQYFGPGTRLTVL.

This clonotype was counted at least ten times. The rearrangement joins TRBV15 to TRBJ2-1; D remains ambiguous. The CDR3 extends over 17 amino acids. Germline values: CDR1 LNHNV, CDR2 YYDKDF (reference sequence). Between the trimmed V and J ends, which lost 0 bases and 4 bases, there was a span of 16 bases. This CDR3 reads CATSRDKRLGPYNEQFF. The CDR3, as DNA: TGTGCCACCAGCAGAGATAAACGACTGGGCCCTTACAATGAGCAGTTCTTC.

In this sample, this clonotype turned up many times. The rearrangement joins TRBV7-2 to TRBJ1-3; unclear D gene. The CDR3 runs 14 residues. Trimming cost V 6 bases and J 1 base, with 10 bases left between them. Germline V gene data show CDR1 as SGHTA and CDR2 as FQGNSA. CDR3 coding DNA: TGTGCCAGCAGTAGGAGTAGGTCTGGAAACACCATATATTTT. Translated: CASSRSRSGNTIYF.

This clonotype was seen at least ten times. The CDR3: CASSLLGSGKNEQFF. The CDR3 DNA follows: TGTGCCAGCAGCTTATTGGGAAGCGGGAAGAATGAGCAGTTCTTC. The rearrangement links TRBV7-2 to TRBJ2-1; 7 positions agree with TRBD2. Trimming cost V 2 bases and J 7 bases; bases outside gene matches: 8. The CDR3 sequence is 15 residues long. Per the germline V gene, CDR1 is SGHTA and CDR2 is FQGNSA.

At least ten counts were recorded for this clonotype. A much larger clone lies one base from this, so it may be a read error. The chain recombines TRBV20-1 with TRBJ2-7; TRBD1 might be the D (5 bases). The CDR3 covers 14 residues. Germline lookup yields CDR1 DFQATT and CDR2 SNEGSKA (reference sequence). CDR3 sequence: CSARGEDNSSEQYF. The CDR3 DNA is TGCAGTGCTAGAGGAGAGGACAACTCCTCCGAGCAGTACTTC.

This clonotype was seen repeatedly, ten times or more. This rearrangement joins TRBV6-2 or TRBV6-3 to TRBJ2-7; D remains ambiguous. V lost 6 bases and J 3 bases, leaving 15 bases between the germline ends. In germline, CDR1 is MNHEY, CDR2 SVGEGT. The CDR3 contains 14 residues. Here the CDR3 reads CASRRISALYEQYF. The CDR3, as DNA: TGTGCCAGCAGGCGAATTTCAGCCCTCTACGAGCAGTACTTC.

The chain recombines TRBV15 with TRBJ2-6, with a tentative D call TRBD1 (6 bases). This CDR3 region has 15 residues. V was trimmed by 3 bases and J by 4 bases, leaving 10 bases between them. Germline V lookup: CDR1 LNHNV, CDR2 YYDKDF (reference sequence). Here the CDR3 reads CATSSPGTGANVLTF. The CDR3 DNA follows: TGTGCCACCAGCAGTCCCGGGACAGGGGCCAACGTCCTGACTTTC.

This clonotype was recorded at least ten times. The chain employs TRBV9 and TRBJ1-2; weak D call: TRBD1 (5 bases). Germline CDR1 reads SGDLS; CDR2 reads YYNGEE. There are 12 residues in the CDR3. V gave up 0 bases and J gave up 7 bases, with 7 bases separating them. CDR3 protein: CASSVDGGGYTF. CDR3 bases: TGTGCCAGCAGCGTAGATGGGGGTGGCTACACCTTC.